Listed below are T cell receptor beta chains from one sample, sequenced in a study of shared clonotypes between healthy human individuals. Assay: immunoSEQ multiplex PCR; the TCRdb copy retains only in-frame clones and omits some. The sample has 950,000 to 1,100,000 clones; about 75% are singletons. The sample was memory CD4+ T cells sorted from blood. Receptors were obtained from a man aged 18 to 29 in good health. The CDR3 runs from the conserved cysteine through the conserved F or W. The order of the fields is clone size, V gene, J gene, D gene, CDR3 DNA, CDR3 protein. D genes are given only for firm matches. Where a row states a size, it is once, few, many or the class of an expanded clone; other rows omit it.

clone size: .
V gene: TRBV6-4
J gene: TRBJ2-1
D gene: .
CDR3 DNA: TGTGCCAGGTACTTAGTTGCACCCAGGAACAATGAGCAGTTCTTC
CDR3 protein: CARYLVAPRNNEQFF

clone size: .
V gene: TRBV5-1
J gene: TRBJ2-3
D gene: .
CDR3 DNA: TGCGCCAGCAGCTTCAGAGGCATTAGCACAGATACGCAGTATTTT
CDR3 protein: CASSFRGISTDTQYF

clone size: .
V gene: TRBV5-1
J gene: TRBJ1-1
D gene: .
CDR3 DNA: TGCGCCAGCAGCTTGGTCGGAGCCGCCGGCACTGAAGCTTTCTTT
CDR3 protein: CASSLVGAAGTEAFF

clone size: .
V gene: TRBV9
J gene: TRBJ2-1
D gene: .
CDR3 DNA: TGTGCCAGCAGCGTAGAAGTGCTCAGCTCCTACAATGAGCAGTTCTTC
CDR3 protein: CASSVEVLSSYNEQFF

clone size: .
V gene: TRBV7-2
J gene: TRBJ2-3
D gene: .
CDR3 DNA: TGTGCCAGCAGCGCTGGGGGCAGGGGGGTCACAGATACGCAGTATTTT
CDR3 protein: CASSAGGRGVTDTQYF

clone size: .
V gene: TRBV5-1
J gene: TRBJ2-3
D gene: TRBD2
CDR3 DNA: TGCGCCAGCAGTTCGGGACTAGCGGGGTGGACAGATACGCAGTATTTT
CDR3 protein: CASSSGLAGWTDTQYF

clone size: .
V gene: TRBV10-2
J gene: TRBJ2-6
D gene: .
CDR3 DNA: TGCGCCGGACTGGGGCCGGAGGGGAAATCTGGGGCCAACGTCCTGACTTTC
CDR3 protein: CAGLGPEGKSGANVLTF

clone size: .
V gene: TRBV6-1
J gene: TRBJ1-2
D gene: TRBD1
CDR3 DNA: TGTGCCAGCAGTGATCGATCAGGGGGCTTCGGTGGCTACACCTTC
CDR3 protein: CASSDRSGGFGGYTF

clone size: .
V gene: TRBV5-1
J gene: TRBJ2-7
D gene: .
CDR3 DNA: TGCGCCAGCAGCCGAACGGGGACTCTAGACTACGAGCAGTACTTC
CDR3 protein: CASSRTGTLDYEQYF

clone size: .
V gene: TRBV6-1
J gene: TRBJ1-5
D gene: .
CDR3 DNA: TGTGCCAGCAGTGAAGGGCAACCTACGGCTGGTTTAGGGCAGCCCCAGCATTTT
CDR3 protein: CASSEGQPTAGLGQPQHF

clone size: .
V gene: TRBV2
J gene: TRBJ1-4
D gene: TRBD1
CDR3 DNA: TGTGCCAGCGTTGGTGGGACAGGGGATGAAAAACTGTTTTTT
CDR3 protein: CASVGGTGDEKLFF

clone size: .
V gene: TRBV5-1
J gene: TRBJ2-7
D gene: TRBD2
CDR3 DNA: TGCGCCAGCAGCTTGGATGGGACTAGGAACTACGAGCAGTACTTC
CDR3 protein: CASSLDGTRNYEQYF

clone size: once
V gene: TRBV6-1
J gene: TRBJ1-1
D gene: .
CDR3 DNA: TGTGCCACCCAAGGAAGATATGAAGCTTTCTTT
CDR3 protein: CATQGRYEAFF

clone size: .
V gene: TRBV27
J gene: TRBJ1-1
D gene: .
CDR3 DNA: TGTGCCAGCAACGGGAACAGACATATGAACACTGAAGCTTTCTTT
CDR3 protein: CASNGNRHMNTEAFF

clone size: .
V gene: TRBV14
J gene: TRBJ2-7
D gene: .
CDR3 DNA: TGTGCCAGCAGCCAAGATCGCGGCTACAACTACGAGCAGTACTTC
CDR3 protein: CASSQDRGYNYEQYF

clone size: .
V gene: TRBV9
J gene: TRBJ1-6
D gene: .
CDR3 DNA: TGTGCCAGCAGCGCCGGGGGCACATGGGGTTCACCCCTCCACTTT
CDR3 protein: CASSAGGTWGSPLHF

clone size: .
V gene: TRBV7-2
J gene: TRBJ2-5
D gene: .
CDR3 DNA: TGTGCCAGCAGCCCACGGGGTGGACACCCGGGCCAGTACTTC
CDR3 protein: CASSPRGGHPGQYF

clone size: .
V gene: TRBV29-1
J gene: TRBJ1-2
D gene: .
CDR3 DNA: TGCAGCGTTGTCCCAGCGGGGGCGCGCTATGGCTACACCTTC
CDR3 protein: CSVVPAGARYGYTF

clone size: .
V gene: TRBV29-1
J gene: TRBJ2-7
D gene: .
CDR3 DNA: TGCAGTCATGACTACGAGCAGTACTTC
CDR3 protein: CSHDYEQYF

clone size: .
V gene: TRBV4-1
J gene: TRBJ2-1
D gene: .
CDR3 DNA: TGCGCCAGCAGCCAAGATCACCCCCCCCGCGGGCTAAAGGGGAATGAGCAGTTCTTC
CDR3 protein: CASSQDHPPRGLKGNEQFF

clone size: .
V gene: TRBV7-9
J gene: TRBJ2-2
D gene: TRBD2
CDR3 DNA: TGTGCCAGCAGCCCCCGGGAGGGTTTGATGGAACACCGGGGAGCTGTTTTT
CDR3 protein: CASSPREGLMEHRGAVF

clone size: .
V gene: TRBV5-1
J gene: TRBJ2-7
D gene: .
CDR3 DNA: TGCGCCAGCAGCCCCACGGCCGGGGGCGACGAGCAGTACTTC
CDR3 protein: CASSPTAGGDEQYF

clone size: .
V gene: TRBV30
J gene: TRBJ2-3
D gene: TRBD2
CDR3 DNA: TGTGCCTGGAGTTCGGGAGGGACAGATACGCAGTATTTT
CDR3 protein: CAWSSGGTDTQYF

clone size: .
V gene: TRBV12-5
J gene: TRBJ2-3
D gene: .
CDR3 DNA: TGTGCTAGTGGTTTGGTACTAGGTCTCAGCACAGATACGCAGTATTTT
CDR3 protein: CASGLVLGLSTDTQYF

clone size: .
V gene: TRBV5-5
J gene: TRBJ2-7
D gene: .
CDR3 DNA: TGTGCCAGCAGCTCCTCCTGGGACTGGAGAGTCGAGCAGTACTTC
CDR3 protein: CASSSSWDWRVEQYF

clone size: .
V gene: TRBV11-2
J gene: TRBJ2-1
D gene: .
CDR3 DNA: TGTGCCAGCAGCTCATTGACTGGCCTCTATGAGCAGTTCTTC
CDR3 protein: CASSSLTGLYEQFF